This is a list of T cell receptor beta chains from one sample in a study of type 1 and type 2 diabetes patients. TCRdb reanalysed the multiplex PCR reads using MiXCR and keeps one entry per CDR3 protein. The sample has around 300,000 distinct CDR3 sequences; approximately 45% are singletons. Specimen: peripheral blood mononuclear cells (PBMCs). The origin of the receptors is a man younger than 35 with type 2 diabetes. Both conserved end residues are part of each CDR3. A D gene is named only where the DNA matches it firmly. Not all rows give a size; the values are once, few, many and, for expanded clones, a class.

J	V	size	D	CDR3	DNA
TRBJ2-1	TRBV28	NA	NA	CASRVHRRSYNEQFF	TGTGCCAGCAGGGTCCACCGACGCTCCTACAATGAGCAGTTCTTC
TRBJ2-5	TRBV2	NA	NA	CASSRGRKETQYF	TGCGCCAGCAGTCGAGGGAGAAAGGAGACCCAGTACTTC
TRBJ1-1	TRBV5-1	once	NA	CASSSPGPEAFF	TGCGCTAGCAGCTCCCCGGGTCCTGAAGCTTTCTTT
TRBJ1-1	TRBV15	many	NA	CATSRPTDGEGNTEAFF	TGTGCCACCAGCAGACCGACGGACGGGGAGGGGAACACTGAAGCTTTCTTT
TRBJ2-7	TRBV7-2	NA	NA	CASSLERTAYEQYF	TGTGCCAGCAGCTTAGAGCGTACAGCTTACGAGCAGTACTTC
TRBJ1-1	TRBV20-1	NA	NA	CSARDPTQGDETEAFF	TGCAGTGCTAGAGATCCAACACAGGGAGACGAGACTGAAGCTTTCTTT
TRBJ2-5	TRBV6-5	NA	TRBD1	CASSYSKGGTGHHGTQYF	TGTGCCAGCAGTTACTCGAAAGGTGGGACAGGACACCATGGGACCCAGTACTTC
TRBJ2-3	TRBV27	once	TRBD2	CASSPTTGGASTDTQYF	TGTGCCAGCAGCCCAACGACCGGGGGGGCAAGCACAGATACGCAGTATTTT
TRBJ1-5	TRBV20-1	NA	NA	CSARKTGSGQPQHF	TGCAGTGCTAGAAAGACAGGCTCCGGTCAGCCCCAGCATTTT
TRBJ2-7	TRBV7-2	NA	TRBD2	CASSLYAAGNYEQYF	TGTGCCAGCAGCTTATATGCAGCGGGGAACTACGAGCAGTACTTC
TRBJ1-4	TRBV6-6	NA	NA	CASSSRLGAGSTNEKLFF	TGTGCCAGCAGTTCCCGGCTCGGAGCGGGTTCGACTAATGAAAAACTGTTTTTT
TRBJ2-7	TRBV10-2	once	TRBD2	CASSGGAGGPEQYF	TGCGCCAGCAGTGGAGGAGCGGGAGGACCCGAGCAGTACTTC
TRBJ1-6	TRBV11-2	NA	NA	CASSQMGRNGTPLHF	TGTGCCAGCAGCCAAATGGGACGAAATGGCACACCCCTCCACTTT
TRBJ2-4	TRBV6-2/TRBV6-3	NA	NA	CASSYSERGGPGIQYF	TGTGCCAGCAGTTATAGTGAAAGGGGAGGTCCGGGCATTCAGTACTTC
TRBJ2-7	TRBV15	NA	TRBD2	CATSRPGLAGGIYKQYF	TGTGCCACCAGCAGACCCGGACTAGCGGGGGGAATCTACAAGCAGTACTTC
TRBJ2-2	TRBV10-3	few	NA	CAISESGQDNGELFF	TGTGCCATCAGTGAGTCGGGGCAGGATAACGGGGAGCTGTTTTTT
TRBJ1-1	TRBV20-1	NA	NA	CSARGLGKTEAFF	TGCAGTGCTAGAGGTCTGGGTAAGACTGAAGCTTTCTTT
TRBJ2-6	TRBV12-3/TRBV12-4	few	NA	CASRPLGSGANVLTF	TGTGCCAGCAGACCACTGGGGTCTGGGGCCAACGTCCTGACTTTC
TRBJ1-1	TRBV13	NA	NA	CASSLTLQGVEGLNTEAFF	TGTGCCAGCAGCCTAACCTTACAGGGTGTAGAGGGCTTGAACACTGAAGCTTTCTTT
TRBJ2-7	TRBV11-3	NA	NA	CASSPTGQSYEQYF	TGTGCCAGCAGCCCCACAGGGCAGAGTTACGAGCAGTACTTC
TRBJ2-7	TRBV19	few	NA	CASSIGGSSYEQYF	TGTGCCAGTAGTATAGGGGGGAGCTCCTACGAGCAGTACTTC
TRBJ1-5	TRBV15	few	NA	CATSTPATQPQHF	TGTGCCACCAGCACCCCCGCCACCCAGCCCCAGCATTTT
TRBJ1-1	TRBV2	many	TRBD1	CASSNRGNTEAFF	TGTGCCAGCAGTAACAGGGGTAACACTGAAGCTTTCTTT
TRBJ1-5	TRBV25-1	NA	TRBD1	CASSAPGQGNQPQHF	TGTGCCAGCAGTGCCCCGGGACAGGGGAATCAGCCCCAGCATTTT
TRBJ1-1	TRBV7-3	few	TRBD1	CASSFDRGRPEAFF	TGTGCCAGCAGTTTTGACAGGGGACGGCCTGAAGCTTTCTTT
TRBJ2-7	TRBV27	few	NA	CASMSELGLGEQYF	TGTGCCAGCATGAGTGAGTTGGGACTGGGCGAGCAGTACTTC
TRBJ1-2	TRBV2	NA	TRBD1	CAISESAGGSSGYTF	TGTGCCATCAGTGAGTCGGCAGGGGGGTCTTCTGGCTACACCTTC
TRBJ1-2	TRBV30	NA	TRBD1	CAWIPGTVKGYTF	TGTGCCTGGATTCCAGGGACAGTGAAGGGCTACACCTTC
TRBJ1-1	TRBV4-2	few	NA	CASSALGENTEAFF	TGTGCCAGCAGCGCCCTAGGAGAAAACACTGAAGCTTTCTTT
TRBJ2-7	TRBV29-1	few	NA	CSVEGGAGYEQYF	TGCAGCGTTGAAGGGGGGGCAGGCTACGAGCAGTACTTC
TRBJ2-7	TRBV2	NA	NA	CARRAVRDGQEAQYF	TGTGCCAGAAGGGCGGTCCGGGACGGGCAAGAGGCCCAGTACTTC
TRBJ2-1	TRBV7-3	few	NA	CASSLSAGAGAYNEQFF	TGTGCCAGCAGCCTATCCGCGGGGGCTGGGGCCTACAATGAGCAGTTCTTC
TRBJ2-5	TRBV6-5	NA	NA	CASSFSTAQETQYF	TGTGCCAGCAGTTTTTCGACTGCTCAAGAGACCCAGTACTTC
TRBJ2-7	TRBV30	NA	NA	CAWSGPGGQQYF	TGTGCCTGGAGTGGTCCGGGCGGCCAGCAGTACTTC
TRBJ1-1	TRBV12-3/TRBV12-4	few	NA	CASSSGRLGTEAFF	TGTGCCAGCAGTTCGGGACGGCTTGGGACTGAAGCTTTCTTT
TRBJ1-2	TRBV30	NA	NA	CAWSPRDTRYGYTF	TGTGCCTGGAGCCCCCGGGACACCCGCTATGGCTACACCTTC
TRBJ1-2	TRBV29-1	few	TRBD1	CSAETGYGYTF	TGCAGCGCCGAGACAGGGTATGGCTACACCTTC
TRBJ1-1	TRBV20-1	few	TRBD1	CSARWKQGTMNTEAFF	TGCAGTGCTAGATGGAAACAGGGGACCATGAACACTGAAGCTTTCTTT
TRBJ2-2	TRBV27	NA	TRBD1	CASSFHDRAGELFF	TGTGCCAGCAGTTTCCACGACAGGGCCGGGGAGCTGTTTTTT
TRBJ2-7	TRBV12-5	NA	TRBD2	CASKLTSGQNYEQYF	TGTGCCAGCAAGTTGACTAGCGGACAAAACTACGAGCAGTACTTC
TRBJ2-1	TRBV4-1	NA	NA	CASSQEEEYEQFF	TGCGCCAGCAGCCAAGAGGAGGAATACGAGCAGTTCTTC
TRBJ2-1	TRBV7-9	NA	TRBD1	CASSWGQGAHNEQFF	TGTGCCAGCAGCTGGGGGCAGGGGGCGCACAATGAGCAGTTCTTC
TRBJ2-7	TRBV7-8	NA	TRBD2	CAVCTGTSGDYEQYF	TGTGCCGTATGTACGGGGACTAGCGGTGATTACGAGCAGTACTTC
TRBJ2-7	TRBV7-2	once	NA	CASSDGGTAKEAQYF	TGCGCCAGCAGTGACGGTGGGACGGCCAAAGAGGCCCAGTACTTC
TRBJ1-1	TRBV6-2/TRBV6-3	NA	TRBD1	CASIGDRRNEAFF	TGTGCCAGCATAGGGGACAGAAGGAACGAAGCTTTCTTT
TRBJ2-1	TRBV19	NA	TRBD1	CASSPRTGDPYNEQFF	TGTGCCAGTAGTCCCAGGACAGGGGACCCCTACAATGAGCAGTTCTTC
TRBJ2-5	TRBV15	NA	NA	CATSRVLTQETQYF	TGTGCCACCAGCAGAGTTCTTACCCAAGAGACCCAGTACTTC
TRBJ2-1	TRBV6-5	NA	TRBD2	CASTAPSGRLYNEQFF	TGTGCCAGCACCGCCCCGAGCGGGAGGTTGTACAATGAGCAGTTCTTC
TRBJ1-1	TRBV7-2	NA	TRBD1	CASSFPPGQGNTEAFF	TGTGCCAGCAGCTTCCCCCCGGGACAGGGAAACACTGAAGCTTTCTTT
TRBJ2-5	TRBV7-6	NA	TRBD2	CASSLPLAGKKETQYF	TGTGCCAGCAGCTTACCACTAGCGGGGAAAAAAGAGACCCAGTACTTC
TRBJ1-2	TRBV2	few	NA	CASNRETASRGYTF	TGTGCCAGCAACCGCGAGACAGCTAGTCGGGGCTACACCTTC
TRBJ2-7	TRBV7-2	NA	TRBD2	CANLTSGEQYF	TGTGCCAACCTAACTAGCGGGGAGCAGTACTTC
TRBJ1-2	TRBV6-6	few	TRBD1	CASSYGTEYGYTF	TGTGCCAGCAGTTACGGGACAGAGTATGGCTACACCTTC
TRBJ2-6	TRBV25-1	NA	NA	CASSYKWTDLSGANVLTF	TGTGCCAGCAGTTACAAGTGGACAGATCTCTCTGGGGCCAACGTCCTGACTTTC